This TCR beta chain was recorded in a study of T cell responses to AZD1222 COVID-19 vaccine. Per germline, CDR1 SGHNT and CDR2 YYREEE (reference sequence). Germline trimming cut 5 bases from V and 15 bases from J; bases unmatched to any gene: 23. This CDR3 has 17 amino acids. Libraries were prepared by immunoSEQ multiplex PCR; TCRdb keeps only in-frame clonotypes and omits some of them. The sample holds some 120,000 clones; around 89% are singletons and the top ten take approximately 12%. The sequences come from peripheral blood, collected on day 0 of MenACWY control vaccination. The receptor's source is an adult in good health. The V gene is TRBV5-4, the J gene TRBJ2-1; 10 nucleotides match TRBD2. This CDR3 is CASSRSPSGAGGPSPFF. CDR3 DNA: TGTGCCAGCAGTCGTTCCCCATCGGGAGCGGGAGGGCCGAGTCCGTTCTTC. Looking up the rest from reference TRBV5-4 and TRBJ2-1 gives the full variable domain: ETGVTQSPTHLIKTRGQQVTLRCSSQSGHNTVSWYQQALGQGPQFIFQYYREEENGRGNFPPRFSGLQFPNYSSELNVNALELDDSALYLCASSRSPSGAGGPSPFFGPGTRLTVL.